A selection of T cell receptor beta chains follows, all from one sample in a study of T cells expressing NK-cell markers. TCRdb re-called the 5' RACE reads; every CDR3 protein appears as one record, without DNA. The sample holds approximately 550,000 distinct CDR3 sequences. The sample was blood T cells: a sorted CD56 or NKG2C T cell subset, CD4+ or CD8+ T cells, or bulk PBMC T cells (not recorded which). The source of these receptors is a man between 18 and 35 years old in good health. CDR3s include the opening cysteine and the closing phenylalanine or tryptophan. The order of the fields is V gene, J gene, CDR3 protein.

v_gene: TRBV12-3/TRBV12-4
j_gene: TRBJ1-1
CDR3aa: CASKGQGKNTEAFF

v_gene: TRBV7-8
j_gene: TRBJ1-5
CDR3aa: CASSLVGGTNQPQHF

v_gene: TRBV11-2
j_gene: TRBJ1-1
CDR3aa: CASSLGVQARKAFF

v_gene: TRBV12-3/TRBV12-4
j_gene: TRBJ2-5
CDR3aa: CASSSNPQPTDQETQYF

v_gene: TRBV10-3
j_gene: TRBJ2-2
CDR3aa: CAISDPAGTSGRSETGELFF

v_gene: TRBV7-9
j_gene: TRBJ1-2
CDR3aa: CASSLVGGTYGYTF

v_gene: TRBV20-1
j_gene: TRBJ2-3
CDR3aa: CSPSGEASTDTQYF

v_gene: TRBV27
j_gene: TRBJ2-1
CDR3aa: CASSLAGVASNEQFF

v_gene: TRBV20-1
j_gene: TRBJ2-2
CDR3aa: CSAGEQPNTGELFF

v_gene: TRBV6-5
j_gene: TRBJ1-2
CDR3aa: CAPIRDLNFSANYGYTF

v_gene: TRBV9
j_gene: TRBJ2-2
CDR3aa: CASSPTGGPNTGELFF

v_gene: TRBV5-1
j_gene: TRBJ1-2
CDR3aa: CASSLVGTNYGYTF

v_gene: TRBV11-2
j_gene: TRBJ2-2
CDR3aa: CASRRLWNTGELFF

v_gene: TRBV15
j_gene: TRBJ2-7
CDR3aa: CATSRTDRPGGSYEQYF